This T cell receptor beta chain was retrieved from a study of blood T cell repertoires in COVID-19. Study summary: Both acute and convalescent COVID-19 samples were obtained from the United States, Italy and Spain.

The CDR3 is made up of 16 amino acids. The ends lost 3 bases at V and 1 base at J; junction bases unmatched: 3. Germline V gives CDR1 ENHRY, CDR2 SYGVKD. Repertoires were generated with immunoSEQ multiplex PCR, while TCRdb's copy carries only in-frame clones and drops some. The sample yields around 100,000 clones, approximately 84% seen once. The receptor was derived from a human donor in a cohort sampled during active COVID-19. The chain couples TRBV10-3 to TRBJ1-5; 10 nucleotides agree with TRBD1. Sequencing was done on a sample of peripheral blood. DNA of the CDR3: TGTGCCATCAGTGATCAGGGACAGGGGAGCAATCAGCCCCAGCATTTT. This gives the protein CAISDQGQGSNQPQHF.